This T cell receptor beta chain was identified during a study of early T cells in non-severe SARS-CoV-2 infection. For this clonotype: This may be a read error, as it is one base from a much larger clone.

CDR3 length: 15 amino acids. The V gene's germline CDR1 is LNHDA and CDR2 SQIVND (reference sequence). The ends lost 4 bases at V and 3 bases at J; junction bases unmatched: 5. TCRdb fed the 5' RACE reads into MiXCR, producing one record per CDR3 protein. The data show around 82,000 distinct CDR3 sequences, about 12% seen once. Material for sequencing was whole blood. This TCR derives from an adult who was a healthcare worker with PCR-confirmed SARS-CoV-2 infection or an uninfected control (not recorded which). The rearrangement links TRBV19 to TRBJ2-1, with TRBD2 identical over 8 bases. DNA for the CDR3: TGTGCCAGTAGTACCGGACTAGCCGGCTACAATGAGCAGTTCTTC. Translated: CASSTGLAGYNEQFF.